This TCR beta chain was obtained from a study of shared T cell receptors in the human thymus (dated by TCRdb to 2020 to 2023). At the level of the whole study: The study examined how self-reactive, shared T-cell receptor alpha chains are generated in the human thymus.

Looking up the germline V gene (reference sequence) yields CDR1 WNHNN and CDR2 SYGVQD. From cysteine to phenylalanine, the CDR3 is 17 amino acids long. Of the read, only the CDR3 DNA is kept; its 51 bases are in frame from base 1. V sheds 5 bases and J sheds 2 bases, leaving 21 bases between their ends. About this clone itself: Its antigen target is currently unknown. No much larger clone is present one base from it, and per-base qualities are unavailable.

Libraries were made using the immunoSEQ multiplex PCR assay. In its TCRdb copy, this immuneACCESS table keeps in-frame sequences only and misses some clones. Where compared with another copy, unresolved V genes explain less than half of these, and the others have no known cause. The sample has some 400,000 clones on record, roughly 94% of them singletons. Roughly 0.02% of the sample belongs to the ten largest clones. The rearranged segments are TRBV10-1 and TRBJ2-5, and TRBD2 may be the D gene, going by 6 matching bases. Sequencing used thymocytes. This receptor was taken from a human donor. The nucleotide sequence reads as follows: TGCGCCAGCAGTTGGAGGGCAAGGGAAGGAGGACAAGAGACCCAGTACTTC. Translated, this is CASSWRAREGGQETQYF.